These T cell receptor beta chains were read from a single sample in a study of T cells in Graves' hyperthyroidism and ophthalmopathy. TCRdb passed the multiplex PCR reads through MiXCR, listing each CDR3 protein once. The sample shows about 640,000 distinct CDR3 sequences, more than 20% of them seen only once. Sequencing input: blood. The receptors come from a man aged 30 to 45 with Graves' ophthalmopathy. Each CDR3 is given with its conserved first and last residue. D genes are given only for firm matches. Where a row states a size, it is once, few, many or the class of an expanded clone; other rows omit it.

D,size,J,V,DNA,CDR3
NA,few,TRBJ2-2,TRBV10-3,TGTGCCATCAGTGAGTCGAAAGGGGTCGGGGAGCTGTTTTTT,CAISESKGVGELFF
NA,many,TRBJ2-5,TRBV27,TGTGCCAGCAGTCCTTGGGGGGGCGAGGATCGAGAGACCCAGTACTTC,CASSPWGGEDRETQYF
NA,NA,TRBJ2-7,TRBV6-2/TRBV6-3,TGTGCCAGCAGCCCCCAAGGGGCAGGTACGGGCGAGCAGTACTTC,CASSPQGAGTGEQYF
NA,few,TRBJ1-1,TRBV15,TGTGCCACCAGCAGACGGCCAGCCCGTCTTAGGATGAACACTGAAGCTTTCTTT,CATSRRPARLRMNTEAFF
TRBD1,NA,TRBJ1-2,TRBV5-6,TGTGCCAGCAGCTTGACTCCACAGGGGAACTACACCTTC,CASSLTPQGNYTF
NA,few,TRBJ2-2,TRBV12-3/TRBV12-4,TGTGCCAGCAGTTTAGCGGAAGACGGGGAGCTGTTTTTT,CASSLAEDGELFF
NA,few,TRBJ2-3,TRBV4-1,TGCGCCAGCAGCCAAGATTCGAGGGCAGAAACGGATACGCAGTATTTT,CASSQDSRAETDTQYF
TRBD2,many,TRBJ2-3,TRBV11-2,TGTGCCAGCAGCTTGGCGACTAGCGGGAGGCCAGATACGCAGTATTTT,CASSLATSGRPDTQYF
TRBD2,few,TRBJ2-7,TRBV7-9,TGTGCCAGCAGCACGACCGGGACTAGCGGTACCAGCTCCTACGAGCAGTACTTC,CASSTTGTSGTSSYEQYF
NA,many,TRBJ1-5,TRBV12-3/TRBV12-4,TGTGCCAGCAGTTTAGAGGGGGGGCTGAATCAGCCCCAGCATTTT,CASSLEGGLNQPQHF
TRBD2,NA,TRBJ2-1,TRBV9,TGTGCCAGCAGCGTAGTTGCGGGAGATGAGCAGTTCTTC,CASSVVAGDEQFF
TRBD2,few,TRBJ2-7,TRBV20-1,TGCAGTGCTGGTGGGGGGGGGAGGGCCGCCTACGAGCAGTACTTC,CSAGGGGRAAYEQYF
NA,NA,TRBJ2-2,TRBV9,TGTGCCAGCAGCGTAGGGACGGGGGGCGGTGTCGGGGAGCTGTTCTTT,CASSVGTGGGVGELFF
NA,few,TRBJ2-2,TRBV30,TGTGCCTGGAGTGTAGGAGGGCGAACCGGGGAGCTGTTTTTT,CAWSVGGRTGELFF
NA,many,TRBJ1-6,TRBV12-3/TRBV12-4,TGTGCCAGCAGTTTATCAGGGCTTGTTAATTCACCCCTCCACTTT,CASSLSGLVNSPLHF
NA,NA,TRBJ1-1,TRBV27,TGTGCCAGCAGTACCACCGGTGAAGCTTTCTTT,CASSTTGEAFF
TRBD2,NA,TRBJ2-7,TRBV20-1,TGCAGTACTTGGCGGGAGGGCCCTCACACCTACGAGCAGTACTTC,CSTWREGPHTYEQYF
NA,many,TRBJ2-6,TRBV20-1,TGCAGTGCTTCTCATACTGGGGCCAACGTCCTGACTTTC,CSASHTGANVLTF
TRBD1,NA,TRBJ1-3,TRBV27,TGTGCCAGCAGTGACAGGGGGCCCTCTGGAAACACCATATATTTT,CASSDRGPSGNTIYF
TRBD1,few,TRBJ2-2,TRBV9,TGTGCCAGCAGCGCGGACAGGGTCACCGGGGAGCTGTTTTTT,CASSADRVTGELFF
NA,many,TRBJ2-7,TRBV28,TGTGCCAGCAGTGGGTGGCGAGAGTCCTACGAGCAGTACTTC,CASSGWRESYEQYF
NA,few,TRBJ2-3,TRBV20-1,TGCAGTGCTAGAGATTCAAGCACAGATACGCAGTATTTT,CSARDSSTDTQYF
TRBD1,NA,TRBJ2-3,TRBV30,TGTGCCTGGAACACAGGGGGTTACGCAGATACGCAGTATTTT,CAWNTGGYADTQYF
TRBD1,few,TRBJ2-3,TRBV7-6,TGTGCCAGCAGCTTAGGAGGGGGCCTCACGACAGATACGCAGTATTTT,CASSLGGGLTTDTQYF
NA,many,TRBJ2-5,TRBV28,TGTGCCAGCAGTTTCCAGGGGGGAAGGGAGACCCAGTACTTC,CASSFQGGRETQYF
NA,many,TRBJ2-5,TRBV2,TGTGCCAGCAGTGATAGCCAGTGGGGCCAAGAGACCCAGTACTTC,CASSDSQWGQETQYF
TRBD1,few,TRBJ2-1,TRBV28,TGTGCCAGCAGGCCCCCGGGACAGGGGGCTTACAATGAGCAGTTCTTC,CASRPPGQGAYNEQFF
NA,NA,TRBJ1-1,TRBV3-1,TGTGCCAGCAGCCGACGCCAGGGCCAGGCTGAAGCTTTCTTT,CASSRRQGQAEAFF
TRBD2,NA,TRBJ2-7,TRBV4-1,TGCGCCAGCAGCCAAGATGTAACTAGCGGGAGTGGGCTCGACGAGCAGTACTTC,CASSQDVTSGSGLDEQYF
NA,many,TRBJ2-3,TRBV5-1,TGCGCCAGCAGCGCCCGTGGGGCTTTTAGCACAGATACGCAGTATTTT,CASSARGAFSTDTQYF
TRBD1,NA,TRBJ1-5,TRBV12-3/TRBV12-4,TGTGCCAGCAGCCGGGGACAGACGCAGCCCCAGCATTTT,CASSRGQTQPQHF
NA,NA,TRBJ2-4,TRBV5-1,TGCGCCAGCAGCTTGGCCGAAGGGACTCCAAGAAACATTCAGTACTTC,CASSLAEGTPRNIQYF
NA,once,TRBJ2-7,TRBV2,TGTGCCAGCAGTGGCGCCCAATCAGCCGGGACTGTGTACGAGCAGTACTTC,CASSGAQSAGTVYEQYF
NA,few,TRBJ2-7,TRBV10-3,TGTGCCATCAGTGAACCCTCCTCCTACGAGCAGTACTTC,CAISEPSSYEQYF
TRBD2,few,TRBJ2-5,TRBV7-2,TGTGCCAGCAGCTTAAGACTAGCGGGAGCTTTTCAGTACTTC,CASSLRLAGAFQYF
NA,NA,TRBJ1-5,TRBV19,TGTGCCAGTAGTATTTCGGGGGGGAGTGGCCAGCCCCAGCATTTT,CASSISGGSGQPQHF
NA,few,TRBJ2-2,TRBV7-6,TGTGCCAGCAGCCCGAGAGAGCCTACGAACACCGGGGAGCTGTTTTTT,CASSPREPTNTGELFF
NA,NA,TRBJ2-3,TRBV6-1,TGTGCCAGCAGTGTGAGGGTTTTTGGAACAGATACGCAGTATTTT,CASSVRVFGTDTQYF
NA,many,TRBJ2-5,TRBV6-5,TGTGCCAGCAGTTACAGGGCAGCCCAAGAGACCCAGTACTTC,CASSYRAAQETQYF
TRBD1,NA,TRBJ2-7,TRBV7-6,TGTGCCAGCAGCTTAGGGACAGGGCCTAACTACGAGCAGTACTTC,CASSLGTGPNYEQYF
TRBD1,few,TRBJ2-3,TRBV10-3,TGTGCCATCAGTGAGGGCAGGGGGCGAGATACGCAGTATTTT,CAISEGRGRDTQYF
TRBD1,few,TRBJ1-3,TRBV6-2/TRBV6-3,TGTGCCAGCAGAACCCAGGGGGCCGGTGGAAACACCATATATTTT,CASRTQGAGGNTIYF
TRBD1,NA,TRBJ2-1,TRBV4-2,TGTGCCAGCAGCCAACGAGGGACAGGGTCTGACTACAATGAGCAGTTCTTC,CASSQRGTGSDYNEQFF